Presented here are 6 T cell receptor beta chains from one specimen sequenced in a study of T cells in Graves' hyperthyroidism and ophthalmopathy. Researchers amplified the TCR beta CDR3 regions from RNA transcripts. When the TCR CDR3 underwent first-round RT-PCR, the HTBI primer set was used. TCRdb re-derived calls from the multiplex PCR reads in MiXCR, one entry per CDR3 protein. This repertoire shows nearly 600,000 distinct CDR3 sequences, approximately 15% found once; its top ten account for around 7%. The sequenced sample was blood. These receptors all stem from a woman between 18 and 30 years old with Graves' ophthalmopathy.

Many counts were recorded for this clonotype. V and J are TRBV11-2 and TRBJ2-5; TRBD1 might be the D (5 bases). Germline V CDR1 and CDR2: SGHAT, FQNNGV. The CDR3 sequence is 15 residues long. V was cut by 0 bases and J by 4 bases, with 12 bases left in between. The CDR3 loop reads CASSLDSVGVETQYF. CDR3 nucleotide sequence: TGTGCCAGCAGCTTAGATTCGGTAGGGGTAGAGACCCAGTACTTC.

At least ten counts were recorded for this clonotype. The CDR3 here is CASSAGTGEYTDTQYF. The CDR3 bases are TGTGCCAGCAGTGCAGGGACAGGGGAATACACAGATACGCAGTATTTT. The chain uses TRBV6-1 and TRBJ2-3; 10 positions agree with TRBD1. This CDR3 is built from 16 residues. In germline, CDR1 is MNHNS, CDR2 SASEGT. With 4 bases clipped from V and 2 bases from J, the junction kept 6 bases outside the gene matches.

This clonotype was counted at least ten times. The J gene is TRBJ1-5, the V gene TRBV28; D gene ambiguous. In germline, CDR1 is MDHEN, CDR2 SYDVKM. The V gene lost 3 bases and the J gene lost 0 bases, with 6 bases spanning the gap. The CDR3 loop spans 14 amino acids. The CDR3 DNA reads as TGTGCCAGCAGTTTCCCGTATAGCAATCAGCCCCAGCATTTT. Protein sequence: CASSFPYSNQPQHF.

This clonotype was detected only a few times. J is TRBJ1-2 and V is TRBV20-1; no clear D gene. CDR3 length: 16 residues. Trimming left V 3 bases short and J 0 bases short, with 17 bases between. The germline V gene has CDR1 DFQATT and CDR2 SNEGSKA (reference sequence). The CDR3 region has the DNA TGCAGTGCTAGTGTCCGGAAGGAGGTTTCTAACTATGGCTACACCTTC. Translating gives CSASVRKEVSNYGYTF.

This clonotype was seen more than once but under ten times. J is TRBJ1-3 and V is TRBV2, with D maybe TRBD1 (5 bases). This CDR3 comprises 13 residues. Between the trimmed V and J ends, which lost 7 bases and 0 bases, there was a span of 7 bases. Germline loops: CDR1 SNHLY, CDR2 FYNNEI. The CDR3 coding sequence is TGTGCCAGCATGGGGGACTCTGGAAACACCATATATTTT. This sequence encodes CASMGDSGNTIYF.

This clonotype was detected ten times or more. The chain uses TRBV6-1 and TRBJ2-5; 7 bases are a match to TRBD1. CDR1 is MNHNS and CDR2 is SASEGT in the germline V gene. V was pared by 5 bases and J by 3 bases, with 12 bases of the junction left unmatched. This CDR3 comprises 16 residues. CDR3 loop: CASSRIGTAIEETQYF. In nucleotides, the CDR3 is TGTGCCAGCAGTCGTATCGGGACAGCTATAGAAGAGACCCAGTACTTC.